This TCR beta chain stems from a study of T cell changes during pregnancy in multiple sclerosis. Sequenced by immunoSEQ multiplex PCR; TCRdb stores in-frame clones only, minus some. The table has roughly 45,000 clones, more than 85% seen once. In germline, CDR1 is MNHEY, CDR2 SMNVEV (reference sequence). The CDR3 is 18 amino acids. With 7 bases clipped from V and 4 bases from J, the junction kept 16 bases outside the gene matches. The chain employs TRBV27 and TRBJ2-1; TRBD2 agrees at 10 bases. This specimen was CD8+ T cells from peripheral blood mononuclear cells, taken after pregnancy. The TCR was taken from a female donor with multiple sclerosis, enrolled in a pregnancy study. This CDR3 is CASIQTPLLAGLYNEQFF. The CDR3 coding sequence is TGTGCCAGCATCCAAACGCCACTACTAGCGGGATTGTACAATGAGCAGTTCTTC.